In its sample, the clone carrying this T cell receptor (beta chain) was seen once. The CDR3 consists of 15 residues. Looked up from germline, CDR1 is SGHVS and CDR2 is FNYEAQ. J lost 5 bases, V lost 3 bases, and 5 bases had no gene match. This sample was taken from a study of blood T cell repertoires in COVID-19. The repertoire was sequenced with immunoSEQ multiplex PCR; TCRdb's copy has only in-frame clones and lacks some. This sample has 200,000 to 300,000 clones, with roughly 80% found just once. The V call is TRBV7-6, the J call TRBJ2-5; TRBD2 matches 11 bases. The source material was peripheral blood. The clonotype comes from a woman aged 55-69 years with active or convalescent COVID-19. CDR3 loop: CASSFMGLAVETQYF. Written as DNA, the CDR3 is TGTGCCAGCAGCTTCATGGGACTAGCGGTCGAGACCCAGTACTTC.